This TCR beta chain stems from a study of graft-versus-host responses after intestinal transplantation (dated by TCRdb to the early 2020s). At the level of the whole study: Multivisceral, liver-intestinal, or isolated intestinal transplants were received by the recipients. A peak of at least 4% donor T cells among recipient peripheral blood mononuclear cells was the definition used for donor T cell macrochimerism. Bulk TCR-beta CDR3 sequencing was used to track graft-versus-host and host-versus-graft alloreactive T cell clones in the graft, circulation and bone marrow after intestinal transplantation. The cohort enrolled about two dozen intestinal transplant recipients, one of whom was a retransplant, and a few patients without pretransplant specimens were excluded. To identify alloreactive clones, pre-transplant mixed lymphocyte reaction products were sequenced and compared with unstimulated pre-transplant donor and recipient T cells. Anti-thymocyte globulin induction was given to all recipients, followed by maintenance tacrolimus and steroids for 3 to 4 years. Rather than being sequenced by the commercial service, samples from a few later patients were sequenced in-house on an Illumina MiSeq and processed with MiXCR. The study at large found these results: High GvH to HvG T cell clonal ratios were observed in the allografts of patients with donor T cell macrochimerism. GvH clones turned up in recipient bone marrow, with some appearing earlier in ileal mucosa or blood, a pattern consistent with an intestinal mucosal origin. The relatively low number and heterogeneity of intestinal transplant patients limited the conclusions. Early after transplant, declines in HvG clones were associated with peak levels of circulating GvH clones.

The germline V gene yields SQVTM for CDR1 and ANQGSEA for CDR2. The CDR3 sequence holds 14 residues, the cysteine and phenylalanine included. Only CDR3 DNA remains: 42 bases, in frame from the first base. The V end loses 3 bases and the J end loses 3 bases, and a stretch of 14 bases separates them. This clone is deemed medium-sized (0.01 to 0.1%). Base-call qualities are not available, and no considerably larger clone is one nucleotide away. The library was generated by the immunoSEQ multiplex PCR assay. For most patients, genomic DNA was isolated with the Qiagen DNeasy Blood and Tissue Kit and shipped frozen to Adaptive Biotechnologies for TCR sequencing. For most patients, genomic DNA was subjected to high-throughput TCR-beta CDR3 sequencing by Adaptive Biotechnologies. For the original study's pipeline: Adaptive's ImmunoSEQ software was the source of the TCR sequencing data for roughly 19 patients, while a few other patients were processed with MiXCR and VDJtools. To correct CD4 versus CD8 sorting errors, any sequence found in both subsets at a frequency ratio below 5:1 was removed. CDR3 nucleotide sequences shared by donor and recipient were removed because the origin of these sequences could not be assigned. To count as alloreactive, a clone needed at least 2-fold expansion over unstimulated cells and a minimum CFSE-low frequency of 0.002% (template counts) or 0.001% (read counts). A clone was considered mappable if detected in the sequenced pre-transplant spleen, lymph node, or MLR CFSE-low populations of the donor or recipient. The cumulative frequency of alloreactive clones was calculated as a percentage of all sequences, weighted by copy number. The clones in this table, taken by TCRdb from immuneACCESS, are in-frame only. Not every clone is retained; where verified, under half of the shortfall comes from an unresolved V gene, and the cause of the rest is unknown. V and J calls and clone size are those listed in that table; D and trimming were worked out from the DNA. This sample is represented by nearly 9,000 clones; about a quarter of them were singletons. Jointly, the top ten make up 5% of the sample.

In light of the paper, this sample's time point label describes: cells obtained before transplantation from donor or recipient. Mixed lymphocyte reactions plated about 200,000 CFSE-labeled pre-transplant responders with about 200,000 irradiated violet-dye-labeled stimulators and were cultured for about 6 days. Proliferating CD3+CD4+CFSE-low and CD3+CD8+CFSE-low responder cells were FACS-sorted on a BD Influx sorter after the mixed lymphocyte reaction. The clonotype comes from a human patient who was an organ donor for intestinal transplantation. The source material was alloreactive CD8+ T cells from a mixed lymphocyte reaction culture, sampled before transplantation. In the paper's terms, the cell subset or site label means: CFSE-low proliferating T cells sorted from approximately six-day pre-transplant mixed lymphocyte reaction (GvH or HvG direction). The sequence links TRBV29-1 to TRBJ1-2; the D gene is perhaps TRBD1, from 5 matching bases. The CDR3 has the sequence CSVDGVQGDYGYTF. At the DNA level, the sequence is TGCAGCGTTGATGGAGTCCAGGGAGACTATGGCTACACCTTC.